This T cell receptor beta chain was retrieved from a study of shared clonotypes between healthy human individuals. Study conclusions and caveats: Among donors, sharing of clonotypes was expected to be affected by sequencing depth. The represented genetic and exposure-history diversity was limited by the small number of donors.

As for this clone: Antigen specificity is unknown.

The method was immunoSEQ multiplex PCR; TCRdb's version includes in-frame clones alone and lacks a portion of them. The sample includes about 1 million clones, around 74% seen only once; the top ten take roughly 1.4%. CDR3 length: 15 amino acids. Germline assignment: CDR1 LGHNA and CDR2 YSLEER. J lost 8 bases, V lost 0 bases, and 6 bases had no gene match. Sample: memory CD4+ T cells sorted from blood. The subset: CD45RA-negative fraction. The chain recombines TRBV4-3 with TRBJ2-1, with 8 bases that match TRBD2. The TCR originated in a young man in good health. The CDR3 region has the DNA TGCGCCAGCAGCCAAGATACCGGGAGGGCGGATGAGCAGTTCTTC. Translated, it gives CASSQDTGRADEQFF.